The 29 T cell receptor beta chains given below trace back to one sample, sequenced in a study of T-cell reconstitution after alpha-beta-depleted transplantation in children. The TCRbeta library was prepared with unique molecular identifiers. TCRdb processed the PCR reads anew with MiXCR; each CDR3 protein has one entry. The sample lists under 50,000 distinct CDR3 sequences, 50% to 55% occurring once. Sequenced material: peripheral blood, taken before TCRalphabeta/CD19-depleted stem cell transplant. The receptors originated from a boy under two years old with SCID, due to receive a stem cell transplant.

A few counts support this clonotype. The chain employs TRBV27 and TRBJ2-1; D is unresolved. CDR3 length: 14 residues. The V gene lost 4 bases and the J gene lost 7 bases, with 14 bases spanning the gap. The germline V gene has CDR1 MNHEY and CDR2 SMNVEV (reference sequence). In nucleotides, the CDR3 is TGTGCCAGCAGTTCATTCCTGGGCCCTAATGAGCAGTTCTTC. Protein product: CASSSFLGPNEQFF.

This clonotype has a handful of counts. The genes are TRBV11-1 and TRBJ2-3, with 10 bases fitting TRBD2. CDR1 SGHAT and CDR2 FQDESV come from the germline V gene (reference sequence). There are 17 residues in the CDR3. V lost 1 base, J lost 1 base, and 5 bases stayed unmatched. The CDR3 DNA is TGTGCCAGCAGCTTAGGGGCTACTAGCGGGGGCACAGATACGCAGTATTTT. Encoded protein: CASSLGATSGGTDTQYF.

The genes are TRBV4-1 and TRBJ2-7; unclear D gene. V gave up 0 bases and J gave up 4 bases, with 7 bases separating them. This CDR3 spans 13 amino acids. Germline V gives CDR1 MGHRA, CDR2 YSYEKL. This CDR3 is CASSQDLLYEQYF. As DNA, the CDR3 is TGCGCCAGCAGCCAAGATTTACTATACGAGCAGTACTTC.

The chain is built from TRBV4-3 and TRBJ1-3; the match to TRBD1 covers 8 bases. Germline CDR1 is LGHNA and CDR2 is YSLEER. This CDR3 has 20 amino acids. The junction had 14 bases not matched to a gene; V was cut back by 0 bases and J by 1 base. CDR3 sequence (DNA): TGCGCCAGCAGCCAAGACGTCAGGGGGCCAGGTATTAGGTCTGGAAACACCATATATTTT. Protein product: CASSQDVRGPGIRSGNTIYF.

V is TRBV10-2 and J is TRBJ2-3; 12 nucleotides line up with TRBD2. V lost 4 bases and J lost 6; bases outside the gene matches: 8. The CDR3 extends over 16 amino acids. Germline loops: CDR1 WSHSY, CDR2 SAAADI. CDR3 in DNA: TGCGCCAGCAGTGCAGCTAGCGGGGGGGAGCGGGATACGCAGTATTTT. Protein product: CASSAASGGERDTQYF.

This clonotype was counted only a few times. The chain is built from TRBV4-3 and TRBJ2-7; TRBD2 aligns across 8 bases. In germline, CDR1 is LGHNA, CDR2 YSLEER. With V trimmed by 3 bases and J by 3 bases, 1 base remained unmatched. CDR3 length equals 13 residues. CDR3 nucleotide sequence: TGCGCCAGCAGCCACGGGGGGGACTACGAGCAGTACTTC. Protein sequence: CASSHGGDYEQYF.

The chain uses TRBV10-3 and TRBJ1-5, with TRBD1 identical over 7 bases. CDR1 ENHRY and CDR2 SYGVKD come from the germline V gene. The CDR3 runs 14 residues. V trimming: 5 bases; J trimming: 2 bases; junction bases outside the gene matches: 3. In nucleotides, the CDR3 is TGTGCCATCAGTTTCACAGGGGGCAATCAGCCCCAGCATTTT. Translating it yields CAISFTGGNQPQHF.

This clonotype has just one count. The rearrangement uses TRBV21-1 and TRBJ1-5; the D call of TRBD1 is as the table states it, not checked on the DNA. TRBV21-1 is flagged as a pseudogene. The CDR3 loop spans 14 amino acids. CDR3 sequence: CASSGRDMYQPQHF. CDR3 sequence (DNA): TGTGCCAGCAGCGGACGGGACATGTATCAGCCCCAGCATTTT.

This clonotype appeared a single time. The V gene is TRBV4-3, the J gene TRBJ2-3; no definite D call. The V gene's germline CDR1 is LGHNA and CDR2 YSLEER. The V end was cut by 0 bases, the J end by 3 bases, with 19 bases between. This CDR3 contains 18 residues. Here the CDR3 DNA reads TGCGCCAGCAGCCAAGAGAAGCTTGAATTGTTTGGGACAGATACGCAGTATTTT. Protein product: CASSQEKLELFGTDTQYF.

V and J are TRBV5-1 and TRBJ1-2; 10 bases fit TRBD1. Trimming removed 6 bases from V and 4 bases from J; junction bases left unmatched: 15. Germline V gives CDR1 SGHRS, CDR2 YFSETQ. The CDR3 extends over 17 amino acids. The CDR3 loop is CASTYGLLGTGVYGYTF. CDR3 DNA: TGCGCCAGCACCTATGGATTACTTGGGACAGGGGTCTATGGCTACACCTTC.

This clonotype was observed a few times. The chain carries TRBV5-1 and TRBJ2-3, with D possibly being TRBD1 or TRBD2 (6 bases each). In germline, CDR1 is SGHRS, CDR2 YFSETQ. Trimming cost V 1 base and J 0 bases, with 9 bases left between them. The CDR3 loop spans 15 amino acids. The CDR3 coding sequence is TGCGCCAGCAGCTTGTTCGGGGGCAGCACAGATACGCAGTATTTT. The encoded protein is CASSLFGGSTDTQYF. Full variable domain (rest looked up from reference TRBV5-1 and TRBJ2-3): KAGVTQTPRYLIKTRGQQVTLSCSPISGHRSVSWYQQTPGQGLQFLFEYFSETQRNKGNFPGRFSGRQFSNSRSEMNVSTLELGDSALYLCASSLFGGSTDTQYFGPGTRLTVL.

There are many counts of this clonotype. The CDR3 sequence: CASSVGQGSYGYTF. CDR3 DNA sequence: TGTGCCAGCAGTGTGGGACAGGGAAGCTATGGCTACACCTTC. The chain links TRBV2 to TRBJ1-2; 9 bases line up with TRBD1. V gave up 4 bases and J gave up 4 bases; unmatched junction bases: 4. Germline CDR1 reads SNHLY; CDR2 reads FYNNEI. CDR3 length: 14 residues. Filled out from reference TRBV2 and TRBJ1-2, the complete variable domain reads EPEVTQTPSHQVTQMGQEVILRCVPISNHLYFYWYRQILGQKVEFLVSFYNNEISEKSEIFDDQFSVERPDGSNFTLKIRSTKLEDSAMYFCASSVGQGSYGYTFGSGTRLTVV.

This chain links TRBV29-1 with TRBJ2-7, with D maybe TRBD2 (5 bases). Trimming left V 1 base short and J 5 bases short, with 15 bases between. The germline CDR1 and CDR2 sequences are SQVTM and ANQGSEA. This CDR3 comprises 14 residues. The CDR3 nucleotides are TGCAGCGTTGAAGTGGGAGAAGCGACCCACGAGCAGTACTTC. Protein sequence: CSVEVGEATHEQYF.

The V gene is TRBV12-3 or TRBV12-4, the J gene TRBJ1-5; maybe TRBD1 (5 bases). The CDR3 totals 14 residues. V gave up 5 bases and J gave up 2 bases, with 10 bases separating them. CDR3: CASSPGARNQPQHF. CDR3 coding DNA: TGTGCCAGCAGTCCCGGGGCCCGCAATCAGCCCCAGCATTTT.

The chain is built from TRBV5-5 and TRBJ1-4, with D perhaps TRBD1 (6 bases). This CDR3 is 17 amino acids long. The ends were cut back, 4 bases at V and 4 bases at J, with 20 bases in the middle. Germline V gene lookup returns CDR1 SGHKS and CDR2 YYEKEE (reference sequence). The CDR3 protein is CASSGTQGESGNEKLFF. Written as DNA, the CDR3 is TGTGCCAGCAGCGGTACACAGGGAGAAAGCGGTAATGAAAAACTGTTTTTT.

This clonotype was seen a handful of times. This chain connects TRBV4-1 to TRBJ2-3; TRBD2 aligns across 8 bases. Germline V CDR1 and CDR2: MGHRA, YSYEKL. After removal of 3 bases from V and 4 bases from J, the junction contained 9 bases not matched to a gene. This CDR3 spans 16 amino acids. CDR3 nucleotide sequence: TGCGCCAGCAGCCATCTGTCGGGGGGGTCCCCAGATACGCAGTATTTT. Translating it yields CASSHLSGGSPDTQYF.

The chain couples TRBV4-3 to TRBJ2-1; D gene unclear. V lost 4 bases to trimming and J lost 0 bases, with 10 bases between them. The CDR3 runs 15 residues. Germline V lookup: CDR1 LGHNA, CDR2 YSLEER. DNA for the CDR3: TGCGCCAGCAGCCCAATAACGAGCTCCTACAATGAGCAGTTCTTC. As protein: CASSPITSSYNEQFF.

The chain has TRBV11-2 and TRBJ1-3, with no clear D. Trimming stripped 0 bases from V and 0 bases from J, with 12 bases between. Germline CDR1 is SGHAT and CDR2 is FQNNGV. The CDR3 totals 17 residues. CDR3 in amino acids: CASSLEGPPVSGNTIYF. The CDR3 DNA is TGTGCCAGCAGCTTAGAAGGGCCTCCAGTCTCTGGAAACACCATATATTTT.

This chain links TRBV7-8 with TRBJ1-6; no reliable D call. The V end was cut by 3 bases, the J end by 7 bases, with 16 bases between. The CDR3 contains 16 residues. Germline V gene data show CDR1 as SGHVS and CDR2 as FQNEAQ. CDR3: CASSFLTDIGNSPLHF. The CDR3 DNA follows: TGTGCCAGCAGCTTTTTGACCGACATAGGGAATTCACCCCTCCACTTT.

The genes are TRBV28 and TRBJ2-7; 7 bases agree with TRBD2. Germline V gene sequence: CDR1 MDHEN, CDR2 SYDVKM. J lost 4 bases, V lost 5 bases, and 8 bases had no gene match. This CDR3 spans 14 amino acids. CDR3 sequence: CASSVSRGEYEQYF. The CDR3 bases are TGTGCCAGCAGTGTCTCACGGGGGGAGTACGAGCAGTACTTC. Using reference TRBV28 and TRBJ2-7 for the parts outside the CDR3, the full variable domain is DVKVTQSSRYLVKRTGEKVFLECVQDMDHENMFWYRQDPGLGLRLIYFSYDVKMKEKGDIPEGYSVSREKKERFSLILESASTNQTSMYLCASSVSRGEYEQYFGPGTRLTVT.

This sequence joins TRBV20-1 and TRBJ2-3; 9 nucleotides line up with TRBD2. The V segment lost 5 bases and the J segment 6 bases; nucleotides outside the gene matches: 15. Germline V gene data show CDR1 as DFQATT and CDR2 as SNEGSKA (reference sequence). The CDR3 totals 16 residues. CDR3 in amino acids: CSASPSGGPGRDTQYF. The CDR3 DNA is TGCAGTGCTTCCCCAAGCGGGGGGCCGGGTCGGGATACGCAGTATTTT.

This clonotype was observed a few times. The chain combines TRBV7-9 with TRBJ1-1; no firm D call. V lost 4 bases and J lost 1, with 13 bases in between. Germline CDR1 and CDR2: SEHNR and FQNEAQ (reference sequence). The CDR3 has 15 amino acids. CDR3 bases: TGTGCCAGCAGCTCCCTTGGGCGGCAGAACACTGAAGCTTTCTTT. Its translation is CASSSLGRQNTEAFF. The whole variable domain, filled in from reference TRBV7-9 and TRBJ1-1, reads DTGVSQNPRHKITKRGQNVTFRCDPISEHNRLYWYRQTLGQGPEFLTYFQNEAQLEKSRLLSDRFSAERPKGSFSTLEIQRTEQGDSAMYLCASSSLGRQNTEAFFGQGTRLTVV.

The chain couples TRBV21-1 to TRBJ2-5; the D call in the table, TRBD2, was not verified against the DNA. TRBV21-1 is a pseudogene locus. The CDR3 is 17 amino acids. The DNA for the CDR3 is TGTGCCAGCAGCAAAGGGAGACTAGCGGGGGGATCGGAGACCCAGTACTTC. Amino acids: CASSKGRLAGGSETQYF.

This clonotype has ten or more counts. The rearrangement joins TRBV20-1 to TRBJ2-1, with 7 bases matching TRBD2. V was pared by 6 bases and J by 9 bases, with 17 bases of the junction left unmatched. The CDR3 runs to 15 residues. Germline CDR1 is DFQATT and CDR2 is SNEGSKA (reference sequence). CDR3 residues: CSAPTTTSRFGEQFF. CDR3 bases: TGCAGTGCCCCCACCACGACTAGCCGGTTCGGTGAGCAGTTCTTC.

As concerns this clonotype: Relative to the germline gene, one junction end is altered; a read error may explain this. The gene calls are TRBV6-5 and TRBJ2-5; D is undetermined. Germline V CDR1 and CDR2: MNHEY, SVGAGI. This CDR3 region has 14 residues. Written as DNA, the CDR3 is TGTGCCAGCACTTACTCCCGGAATCGAGAGACCCAGTACTTC. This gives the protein CASTYSRNRETQYF.

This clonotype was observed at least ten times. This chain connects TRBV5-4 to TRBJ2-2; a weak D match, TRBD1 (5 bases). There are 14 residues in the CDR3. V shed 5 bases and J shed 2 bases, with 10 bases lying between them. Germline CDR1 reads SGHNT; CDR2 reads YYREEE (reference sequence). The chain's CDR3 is CASSSQGNTGELFF. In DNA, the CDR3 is TGTGCCAGCAGTTCCCAGGGTAACACCGGGGAGCTGTTTTTT.

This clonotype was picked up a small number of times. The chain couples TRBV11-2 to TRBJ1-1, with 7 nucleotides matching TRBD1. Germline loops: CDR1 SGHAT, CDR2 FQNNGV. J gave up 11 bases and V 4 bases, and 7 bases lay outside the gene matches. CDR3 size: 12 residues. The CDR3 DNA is TGTGCCAGCAGCTCCGGAGACAGGGTTGCTTTCTTT. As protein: CASSSGDRVAFF.

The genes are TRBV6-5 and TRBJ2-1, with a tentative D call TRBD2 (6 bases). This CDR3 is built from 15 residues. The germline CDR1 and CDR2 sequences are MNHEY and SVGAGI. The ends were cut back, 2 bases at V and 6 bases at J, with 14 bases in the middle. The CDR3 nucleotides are TGTGCCAGCAGTTACGGGGGGACGGTCGGCAATGAGCAGTTCTTC. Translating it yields CASSYGGTVGNEQFF.

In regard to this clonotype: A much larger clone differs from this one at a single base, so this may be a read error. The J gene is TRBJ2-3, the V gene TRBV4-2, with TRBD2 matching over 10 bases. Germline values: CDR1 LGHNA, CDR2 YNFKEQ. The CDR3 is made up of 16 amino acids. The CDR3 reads CASSQELAGGTDMQYF. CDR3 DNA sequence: TGTGCCAGCAGCCAAGAGTTAGCGGGGGGAACAGATATGCAGTATTTT.